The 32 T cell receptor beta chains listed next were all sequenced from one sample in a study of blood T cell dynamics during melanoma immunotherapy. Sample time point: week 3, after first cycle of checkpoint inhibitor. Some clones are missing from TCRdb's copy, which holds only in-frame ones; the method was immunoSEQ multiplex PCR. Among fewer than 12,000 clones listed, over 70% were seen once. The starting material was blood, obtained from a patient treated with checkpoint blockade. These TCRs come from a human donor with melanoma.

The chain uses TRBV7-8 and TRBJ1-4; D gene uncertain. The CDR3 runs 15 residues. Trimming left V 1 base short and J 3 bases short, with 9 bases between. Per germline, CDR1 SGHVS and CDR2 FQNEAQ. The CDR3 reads CASSLERAANEKLFF. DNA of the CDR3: TGTGCCAGCAGCTTAGAGAGGGCGGCTAATGAAAAACTGTTTTTT.

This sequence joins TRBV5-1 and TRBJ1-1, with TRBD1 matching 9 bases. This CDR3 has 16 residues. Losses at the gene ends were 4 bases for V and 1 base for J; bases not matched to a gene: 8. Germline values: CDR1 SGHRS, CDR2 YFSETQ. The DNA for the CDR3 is TGCGCCAGCAGCAGACCGGGACAGGGTGGGAACACTGAAGCTTTCTTT. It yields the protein CASSRPGQGGNTEAFF.

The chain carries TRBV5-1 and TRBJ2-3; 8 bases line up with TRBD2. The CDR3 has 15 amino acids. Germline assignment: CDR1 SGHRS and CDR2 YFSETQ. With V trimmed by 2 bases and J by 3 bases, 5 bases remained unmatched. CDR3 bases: TGCGCCAGCAGCTTAGCGGGGGATAGGACAGATACGCAGTATTTT. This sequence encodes CASSLAGDRTDTQYF.

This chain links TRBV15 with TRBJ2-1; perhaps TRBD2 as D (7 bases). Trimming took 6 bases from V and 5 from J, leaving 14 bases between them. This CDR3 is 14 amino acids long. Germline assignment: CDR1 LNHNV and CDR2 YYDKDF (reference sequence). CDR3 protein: CATSKGGRNNEQFF. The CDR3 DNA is TGTGCCACCAGTAAGGGGGGGAGAAACAATGAGCAGTTCTTC.

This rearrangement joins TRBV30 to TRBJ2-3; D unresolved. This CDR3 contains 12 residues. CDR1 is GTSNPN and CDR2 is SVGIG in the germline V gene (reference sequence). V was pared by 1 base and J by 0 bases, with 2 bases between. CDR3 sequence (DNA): TGTGCCTGGAGTGAGAGCACAGATACGCAGTATTTT. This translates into CAWSESTDTQYF. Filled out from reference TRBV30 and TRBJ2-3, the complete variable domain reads SQTIHQWPATLVQPVGSPLSLECTVEGTSNPNLYWYRQAAGRGLQLLFYSVGIGQISSEVPQNLSASRPQDRQFILSSKKLLLSDSGFYLCAWSESTDTQYFGPGTRLTVL.

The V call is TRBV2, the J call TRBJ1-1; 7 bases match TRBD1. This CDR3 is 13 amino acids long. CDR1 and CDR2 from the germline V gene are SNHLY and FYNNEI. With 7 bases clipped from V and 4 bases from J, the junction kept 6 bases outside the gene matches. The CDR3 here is CASNRGQTTEAFF. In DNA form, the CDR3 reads TGTGCCAGCAACCGGGGACAGACCACTGAAGCTTTCTTT.

The CDR3 DNA reads TGTGCCAGCTTATCGGGGGGTCAGGGACACACCGGGGAGCTGTTTTTT. This gives the protein CASLSGGQGHTGELFF. The chain uses TRBV7-9 and TRBJ2-2; 7 bases map to TRBD2. V shed 8 bases, J shed 3 bases, and the junction held 12 bases outside the gene matches. The CDR3 has 16 residues. Germline values: CDR1 SEHNR, CDR2 FQNEAQ (reference sequence).

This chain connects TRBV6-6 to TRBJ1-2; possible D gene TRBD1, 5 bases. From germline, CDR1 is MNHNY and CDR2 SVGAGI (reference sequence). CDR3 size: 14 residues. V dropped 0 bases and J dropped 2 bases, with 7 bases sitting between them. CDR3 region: CASSYSGENYGYTF. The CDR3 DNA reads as TGTGCCAGCAGTTACTCAGGGGAGAACTATGGCTACACCTTC.

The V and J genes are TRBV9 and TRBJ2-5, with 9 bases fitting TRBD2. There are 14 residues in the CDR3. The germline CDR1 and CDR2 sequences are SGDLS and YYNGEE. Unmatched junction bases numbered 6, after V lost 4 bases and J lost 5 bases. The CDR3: CASSLGTSPETQYF. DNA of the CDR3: TGTGCCAGCAGCCTAGGGACTAGCCCTGAGACCCAGTACTTC.

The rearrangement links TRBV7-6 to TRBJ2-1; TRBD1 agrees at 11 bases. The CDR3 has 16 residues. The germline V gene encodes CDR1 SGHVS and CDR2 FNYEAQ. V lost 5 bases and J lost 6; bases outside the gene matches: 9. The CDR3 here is CASSPYRDRGSNEQFF. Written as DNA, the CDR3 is TGTGCCAGCAGCCCTTACCGGGACAGGGGGTCCAATGAGCAGTTCTTC.

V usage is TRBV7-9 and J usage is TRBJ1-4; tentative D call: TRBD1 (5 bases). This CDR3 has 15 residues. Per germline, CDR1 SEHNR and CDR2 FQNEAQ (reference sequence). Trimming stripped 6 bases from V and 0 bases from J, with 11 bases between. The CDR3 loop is CASRPGGATNEKLFF. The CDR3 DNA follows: TGTGCCAGCAGACCGGGGGGTGCAACTAATGAAAAACTGTTTTTT.

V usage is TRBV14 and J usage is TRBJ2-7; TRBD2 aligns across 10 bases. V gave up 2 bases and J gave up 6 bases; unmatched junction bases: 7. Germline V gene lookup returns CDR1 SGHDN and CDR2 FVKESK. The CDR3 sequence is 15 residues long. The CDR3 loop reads CASSQSSGGASEQYV. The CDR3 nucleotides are TGTGCCAGCAGCCAAAGCAGCGGGGGGGCCTCCGAGCAGTACGTC.

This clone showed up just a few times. The CDR3, as DNA: TGTGCCAGCAGCTTACAGGGTTCGGACGAGCAGTACTTC. Encoded protein: CASSLQGSDEQYF. V gene TRBV7-6 combines with J gene TRBJ2-7; maybe TRBD1 (5 bases). From germline, CDR1 is SGHVS and CDR2 FNYEAQ. V was cut by 2 bases and J by 5 bases, with 10 bases left in between. The CDR3 runs 13 residues.

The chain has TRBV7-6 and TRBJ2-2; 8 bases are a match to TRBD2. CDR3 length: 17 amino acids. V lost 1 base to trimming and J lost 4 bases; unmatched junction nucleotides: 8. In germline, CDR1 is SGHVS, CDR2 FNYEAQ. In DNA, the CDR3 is TGTGCCAGCAGCTTAGTCGCGGGGGGCATGGGCACCGGGGAGCTGTTTTTT. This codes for CASSLVAGGMGTGELFF.

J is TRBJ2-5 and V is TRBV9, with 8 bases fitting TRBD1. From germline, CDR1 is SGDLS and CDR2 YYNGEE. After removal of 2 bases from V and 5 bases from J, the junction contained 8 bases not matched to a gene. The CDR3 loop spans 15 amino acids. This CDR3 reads CASSVQGARVETQYF. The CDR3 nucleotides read TGTGCCAGCAGCGTCCAGGGGGCACGGGTGGAGACCCAGTACTTC.

CDR3 DNA: TGTGCCAGCAGTCTTGGCCGTAGACGCACAGATACGCAGTATTTT. Translated: CASSLGRRRTDTQYF. The chain joins TRBV6-5 to TRBJ2-3; the D is unclear. There are 15 residues in the CDR3. Germline V gene data show CDR1 as MNHEY and CDR2 as SVGAGI. The V end was cut by 5 bases, the J end by 1 base, with 13 bases between.

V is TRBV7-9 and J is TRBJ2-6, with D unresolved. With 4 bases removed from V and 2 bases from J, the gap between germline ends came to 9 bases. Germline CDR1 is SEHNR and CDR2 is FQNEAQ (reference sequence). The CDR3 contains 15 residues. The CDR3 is CASSSFGAGANVLTF. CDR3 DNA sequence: TGTGCCAGCAGCTCCTTTGGGGCTGGGGCCAACGTCCTGACTTTC.

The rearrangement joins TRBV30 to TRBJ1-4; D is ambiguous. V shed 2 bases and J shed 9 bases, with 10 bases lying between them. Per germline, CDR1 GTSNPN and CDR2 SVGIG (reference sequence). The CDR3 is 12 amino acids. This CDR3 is CAWSPLSKKLFF. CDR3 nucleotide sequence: TGTGCCTGGAGTCCCCTGAGCAAAAAACTGTTTTTT.

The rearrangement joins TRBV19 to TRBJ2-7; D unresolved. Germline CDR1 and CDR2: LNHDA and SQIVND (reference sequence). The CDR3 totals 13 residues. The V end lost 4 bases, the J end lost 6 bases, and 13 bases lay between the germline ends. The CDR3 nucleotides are TGTGCCAGTAGTACCGCACTCGTAGGCGAGCAGTACTTC. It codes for CASSTALVGEQYF.

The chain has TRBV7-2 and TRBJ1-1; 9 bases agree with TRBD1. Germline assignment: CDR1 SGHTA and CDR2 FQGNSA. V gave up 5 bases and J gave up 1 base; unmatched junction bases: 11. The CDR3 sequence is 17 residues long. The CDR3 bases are TGTGCCAGCAGCGCAGAGACAGGGGGGGAACAGAACACTGAAGCTTTCTTT. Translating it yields CASSAETGGEQNTEAFF.

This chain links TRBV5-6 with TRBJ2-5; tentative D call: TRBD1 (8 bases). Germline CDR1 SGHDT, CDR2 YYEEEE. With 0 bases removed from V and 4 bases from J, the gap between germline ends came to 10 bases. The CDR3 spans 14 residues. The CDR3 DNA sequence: TGTGCCAGCAGCTTGGACAGGGGGGGAGAGACCCAGTACTTC. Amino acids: CASSLDRGGETQYF.

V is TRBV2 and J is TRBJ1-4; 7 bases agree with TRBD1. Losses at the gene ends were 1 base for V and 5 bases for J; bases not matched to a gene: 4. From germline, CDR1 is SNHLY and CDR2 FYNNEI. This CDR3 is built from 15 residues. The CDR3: CASSEVEGGNEKLFF. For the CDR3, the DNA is TGTGCCAGCAGTGAAGTAGAAGGGGGCAATGAAAAACTGTTTTTT. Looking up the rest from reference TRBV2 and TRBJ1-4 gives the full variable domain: EPEVTQTPSHQVTQMGQEVILRCVPISNHLYFYWYRQILGQKVEFLVSFYNNEISEKSEIFDDQFSVERPDGSNFTLKIRSTKLEDSAMYFCASSEVEGGNEKLFFGSGTQLSVL.

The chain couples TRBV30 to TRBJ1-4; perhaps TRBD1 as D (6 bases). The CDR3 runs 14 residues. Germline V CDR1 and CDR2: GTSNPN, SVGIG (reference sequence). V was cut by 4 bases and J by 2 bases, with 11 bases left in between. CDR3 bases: TGTGCCTGGACCAGGGGCGGTACTAATGAAAAACTGTTTTTT. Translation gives CAWTRGGTNEKLFF.

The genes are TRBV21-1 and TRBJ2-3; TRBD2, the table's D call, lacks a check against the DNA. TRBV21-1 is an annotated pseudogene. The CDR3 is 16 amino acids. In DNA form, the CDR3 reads TGTGCCAGCAGCTCTCGTTGGACTAGCGGGACAGATACGCAGTATTTT. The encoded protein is CASSSRWTSGTDTQYF.

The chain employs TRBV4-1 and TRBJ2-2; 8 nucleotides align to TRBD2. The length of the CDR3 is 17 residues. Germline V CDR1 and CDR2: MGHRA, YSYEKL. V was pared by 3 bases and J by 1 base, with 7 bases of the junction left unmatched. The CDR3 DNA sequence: TGCGCCAGCAGCCAGACGGGTCTAGCGGGGAACACCGGGGAGCTGTTTTTT. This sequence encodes CASSQTGLAGNTGELFF.

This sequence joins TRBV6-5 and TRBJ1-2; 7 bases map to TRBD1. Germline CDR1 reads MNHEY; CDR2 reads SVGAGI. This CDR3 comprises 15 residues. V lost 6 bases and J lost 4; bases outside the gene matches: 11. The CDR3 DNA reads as TGTGCCAGCAGACCGGACCTAGACAGGGCCTATGGCTACACCTTC. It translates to CASRPDLDRAYGYTF.

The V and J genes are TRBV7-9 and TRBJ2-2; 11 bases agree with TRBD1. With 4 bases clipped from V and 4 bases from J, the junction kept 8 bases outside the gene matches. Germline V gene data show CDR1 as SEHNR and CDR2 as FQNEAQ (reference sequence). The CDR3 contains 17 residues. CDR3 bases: TGTGCCAGCAGCTCCTCCGGACAGGGGGCGGGCACCGGGGAGCTGTTTTTT. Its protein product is CASSSSGQGAGTGELFF.

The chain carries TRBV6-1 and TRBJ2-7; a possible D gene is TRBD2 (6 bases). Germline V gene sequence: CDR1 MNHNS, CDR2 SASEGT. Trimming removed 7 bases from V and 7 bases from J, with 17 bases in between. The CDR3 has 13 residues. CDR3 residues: CASTSGGNMEQYF. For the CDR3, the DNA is TGTGCCAGCACCTCGGGCGGGAATATGGAGCAGTACTTC.

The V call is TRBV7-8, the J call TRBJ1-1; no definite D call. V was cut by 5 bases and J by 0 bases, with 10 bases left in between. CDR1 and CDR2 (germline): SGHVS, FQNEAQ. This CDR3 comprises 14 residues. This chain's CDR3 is CASSPSTVNTEAFF. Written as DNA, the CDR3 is TGTGCCAGCAGCCCGTCTACAGTGAACACTGAAGCTTTCTTT.

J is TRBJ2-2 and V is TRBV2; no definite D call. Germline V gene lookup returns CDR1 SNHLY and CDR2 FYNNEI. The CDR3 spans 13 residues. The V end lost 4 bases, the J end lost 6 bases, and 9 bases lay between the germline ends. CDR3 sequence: CASSVLGSGELFF. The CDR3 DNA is TGTGCCAGCAGTGTTCTGGGTTCCGGGGAGCTGTTTTTT.

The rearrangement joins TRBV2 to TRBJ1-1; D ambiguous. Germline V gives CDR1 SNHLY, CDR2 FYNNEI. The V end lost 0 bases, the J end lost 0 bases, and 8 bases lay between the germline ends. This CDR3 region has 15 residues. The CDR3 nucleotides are TGTGCCAGCAGTGAAGCGGAACGGATGAACACTGAAGCTTTCTTT. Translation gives CASSEAERMNTEAFF.

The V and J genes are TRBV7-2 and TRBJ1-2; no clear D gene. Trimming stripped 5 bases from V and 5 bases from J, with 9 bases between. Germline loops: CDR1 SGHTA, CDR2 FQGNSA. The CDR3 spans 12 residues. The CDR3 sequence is CASSPGDYGYTF. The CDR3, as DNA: TGTGCCAGCAGCCCCGGGGATTATGGCTACACCTTC.